This T cell receptor (beta chain) was sequenced in a study of response to subunit inactivated influenza vaccine. MiXCR was run by TCRdb on the RT-PCR reads, yielding one entry per CDR3 protein. Here the sample spans 650,000 to 800,000 distinct CDR3 sequences, about 18% being singletons. Points on this clonotype: Its matching antigen is unknown.

Study-level findings and limits: It was the authors' suggestion that each seasonal influenza vaccination recruits few new T cells.

Trimming cost V 4 bases and J 2 bases, with 14 bases left between them. The CDR3 is 16 residues long. CDR1 and CDR2 (germline): KGHDR, SFDVKD. The source material was PBMCs from blood, sampled about 5 days after vaccination. V and J are TRBV24-1 and TRBJ2-1; D might be TRBD2 (5 bases). This TCR derives from a man in his forties or fifties who received an inactivated influenza vaccine. The CDR3 loop reads CATSDPEGGTYNEQFF. The CDR3 DNA is TGTGCCACCAGTGACCCTGAGGGTGGCACCTACAATGAGCAGTTCTTC.